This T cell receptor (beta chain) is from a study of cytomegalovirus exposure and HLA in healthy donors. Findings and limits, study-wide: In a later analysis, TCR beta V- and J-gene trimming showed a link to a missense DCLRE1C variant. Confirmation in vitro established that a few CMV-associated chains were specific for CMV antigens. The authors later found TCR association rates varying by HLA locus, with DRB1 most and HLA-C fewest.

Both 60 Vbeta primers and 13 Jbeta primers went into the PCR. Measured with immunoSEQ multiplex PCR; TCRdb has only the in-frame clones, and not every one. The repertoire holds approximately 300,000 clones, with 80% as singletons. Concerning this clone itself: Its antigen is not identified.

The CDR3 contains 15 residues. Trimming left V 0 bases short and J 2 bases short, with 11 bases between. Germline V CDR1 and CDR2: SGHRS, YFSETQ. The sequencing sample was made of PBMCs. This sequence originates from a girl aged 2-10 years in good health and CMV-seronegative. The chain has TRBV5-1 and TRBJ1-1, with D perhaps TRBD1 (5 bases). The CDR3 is CASSLDWGVNTEAFF. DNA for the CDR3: TGCGCCAGCAGCTTGGATTGGGGGGTAAACACTGAAGCTTTCTTT.